Listed below are T cell receptor beta chains from one sample, sequenced in a study of blood T cell repertoires in COVID-19. Assay: immunoSEQ multiplex PCR; the TCRdb copy retains only in-frame clones and omits some. The table lists about 370,000 clones, 90% of them singletons. The source material was peripheral blood. These receptors all come from a man between 18 and 35 years old with active or convalescent COVID-19. Both conserved end residues are part of each CDR3. The order of the fields is V gene, J gene, clone size, CDR3 length, D gene, CDR3 DNA, CDR3 protein. A D gene is named only where the DNA matches it firmly. Clone size is given for some rows only: seen once, a few or many times, or a class if the clone is expanded.

TRBV7-9	TRBJ1-1	NA	17	TRBD1	TGTGCCAGCAGCTCAACTCCACAGAACAGGGGTGGCACTGAAGCTTTCTTT	CASSSTPQNRGGTEAFF
TRBV7-6	TRBJ2-3	NA	17	TRBD2	TGTGCCAGCAGCTCTAGCGTGGCTAGCGGAGACTCAGATACGCAGTATTTT	CASSSSVASGDSDTQYF
TRBV7-9	TRBJ2-3	NA	16	TRBD2	TGTGCCAGCAGGCCAATAGCGGGAGGGTTCACAGATACGCAGTATTTT	CASRPIAGGFTDTQYF
TRBV18	TRBJ2-7	NA	15	TRBD1	TGTGCCAGCTCACCCCGGACAGGGGGCGGTTACGAGCAGTACTTC	CASSPRTGGGYEQYF
TRBV18	TRBJ1-1	NA	15	TRBD1	TGTGCCAGCACCGGGACAGGCCCTATTGGCACTGAAGCTTTCTTT	CASTGTGPIGTEAFF
TRBV4-1	TRBJ1-5	NA	15	NA	TGCGCCAGCAGCCAAGAATACAGGGAGAATCAGCCCCAGCATTTT	CASSQEYRENQPQHF
TRBV9	TRBJ2-1	once	17	NA	TGTGCCAGCAGCGTAGAAGTGATTCTGAGCTCCTACAATGAGCAGTTCTTC	CASSVEVILSSYNEQFF
TRBV19	TRBJ2-5	NA	17	TRBD2	TGTGCCAGTAGTCCTGGACTAGCGGGAATGATGGGGGAGACCCAGTACTTC	CASSPGLAGMMGETQYF
TRBV7-6	TRBJ2-7	NA	14	TRBD1	TGTGCCAGCAGCTCACAGGGGCGATTGTACGAGCAGTACTTC	CASSSQGRLYEQYF
TRBV9	TRBJ2-7	once	15	NA	TGTGCCAGCAGCGTATTGGGCACTCCGCACCACGAGCAGTACTTC	CASSVLGTPHHEQYF
TRBV27	TRBJ1-6	NA	16	TRBD1	TGTGCCAGCAGTCTAATCAACAGGGGTGGGAATTCACCCCTCCACTTT	CASSLINRGGNSPLHF
TRBV6-6	TRBJ1-2	NA	12	NA	TGTGCCAGCTCCACAACGGGTGCTGGCTACACCTTC	CASSTTGAGYTF
TRBV30	TRBJ2-1	NA	11	NA	TGTGCCGGGTCCCCCGAGGGTGAGCAGTTCTTC	CAGSPEGEQFF
TRBV5-4	TRBJ1-3	once	16	NA	TGTGCCAGCAGCTTGGACTCCAGGACATCTGGAAACACCATATATTTT	CASSLDSRTSGNTIYF
TRBV29-1	TRBJ1-5	NA	13	TRBD1	TGCAGCGTTGGACAGGGTTGGGATCAGCCCCAGCATTTT	CSVGQGWDQPQHF
TRBV28	TRBJ2-5	NA	14	NA	TGTGCCAGCAGTTTATCAGGGGCCTGGGAGACCCAGTACTTC	CASSLSGAWETQYF
TRBV25-1	TRBJ2-5	NA	16	TRBD1	TGTGCCAGCAGTGGTCACAGGGGGGCGTACCAAGAGACCCAGTACTTC	CASSGHRGAYQETQYF
TRBV5-1	TRBJ2-3	NA	15	NA	TGCGCCAGCAGCTTCCACGGACAAGGCACAGATACGCAGTATTTT	CASSFHGQGTDTQYF
TRBV7-9	TRBJ2-7	NA	14	TRBD1	TGTGCCAGCAGCTTCGGGACAGGGGCGCACGAGCAGTACTTC	CASSFGTGAHEQYF
TRBV28	TRBJ2-2	few	14	TRBD2	TGTGCCAGCAGCCACAACGGGAGGGGCGGGGAGCTGTTTTTT	CASSHNGRGGELFF
TRBV4-3	TRBJ2-1	NA	20	TRBD2	TGCGCCAGCAGCCAAGCGACGAAGAATCCGCTAGCGGGAGGATCAAATGAGCAGTTCTTC	CASSQATKNPLAGGSNEQFF
TRBV7-8	TRBJ1-4	NA	14	TRBD1	TGTGCCAGCAGCGTCTACAGGGGAGATGAAAAACTGTTTTTT	CASSVYRGDEKLFF
TRBV2	TRBJ1-5	once	13	TRBD1	TGTGCCACGAGGGGACAGGGTAGCCAGCCCCAGCATTTT	CATRGQGSQPQHF
TRBV30	TRBJ2-7	NA	13	NA	TGTGCCTGGAGTATCGGGACAATCGACGAGCAGTACTTC	CAWSIGTIDEQYF
TRBV19	TRBJ2-1	NA	19	TRBD1	TGTGCCAGTAGTTTTCGACAGGGGGCCGCCACTAGCTCCCACAATGAGCAGTTCTTC	CASSFRQGAATSSHNEQFF
TRBV27	TRBJ1-6	NA	15	TRBD1	TGTGCCAGCAGTGGACTTGGACAGGGTAATTCACCCCTCCACTTT	CASSGLGQGNSPLHF
TRBV3-1/TRBV3-2	TRBJ2-7	once	17	TRBD1	TGTGCCAGCAGCCAAGCACATACAGGGGCCTTGCTCTACGAGCAGTACTTC	CASSQAHTGALLYEQYF
TRBV13	TRBJ1-1	NA	15	NA	TGTGCCAGCACCTCCGAGGGCCCGTTGAACACTGAAGCTTTCTTT	CASTSEGPLNTEAFF
TRBV19	TRBJ2-6	NA	17	NA	TGTGCCAGTAGTAAGTTGGGATACACCGCTGGGGCCAACGTGCTGACTTTC	CASSKLGYTAGANVLTF
TRBV11-1	TRBJ2-5	NA	15	TRBD1	TGTGCCAGCAGCCCACAGGGGGTGGGTGTAGAGACCCAGTACTTC	CASSPQGVGVETQYF
TRBV19	TRBJ2-3	NA	12	NA	TGTGCCAGTAGTATGGGGCCAGATACGCAGTATTTT	CASSMGPDTQYF
TRBV11-2	TRBJ2-1	NA	13	NA	TGTGCCAGCAATCATCGACTTGCCAATGAGCAGTTCTTC	CASNHRLANEQFF
TRBV6-2/TRBV6-3	TRBJ2-5	NA	15	TRBD2	TGTGCCAGCAGTTACACTAGCGGGGGACGTGAGACCCAGTACTTC	CASSYTSGGRETQYF
TRBV19	TRBJ2-1	NA	11	NA	TGTGCCAGTATCGCCTACAATGAGCAGTTCTTC	CASIAYNEQFF
TRBV7-6	TRBJ2-1	NA	14	TRBD2	TGTGCCAGCAGCTCGCGGGGGGGCCGGAATGAGCAGTTCTTC	CASSSRGGRNEQFF
TRBV5-1	TRBJ1-1	NA	16	NA	TGCGCCAGCAGCACGCGTACTTTGGACATTGGCACTGAAGCTTTCTTT	CASSTRTLDIGTEAFF
TRBV24-1	TRBJ2-1	NA	16	TRBD2	TGTGCCACCAGTGATCCCGGGACTAGCGGAGGCAATGAGCAGTTCTTC	CATSDPGTSGGNEQFF
TRBV19	TRBJ2-3	NA	14	NA	TGTGCCAGTAGTGATGTTGGAGGCGCAGATACGCAGTATTTT	CASSDVGGADTQYF
TRBV7-9	TRBJ2-2	NA	14	TRBD1	TGTGCCAGCAGAGCTGACAGGGCGGTCGGGGAGCTGTTTTTT	CASRADRAVGELFF
TRBV6-1	TRBJ1-2	NA	11	NA	TGTGCCAGCAGTGATATCTATGGCTACACCTTC	CASSDIYGYTF
TRBV14	TRBJ2-7	NA	12	TRBD2	TGTGCCAGCAGCCACCTAGCGGGCGAGCAGTACTTC	CASSHLAGEQYF
TRBV6-2/TRBV6-3	TRBJ2-3	NA	13	NA	TGTGCCAGCAGTTTTTCTTCCCCAGATACGCAGTATTTT	CASSFSSPDTQYF
TRBV5-1	TRBJ2-1	NA	16	NA	TGCGCCAGCAGCATTCGACAGGCCTCTTCCTACAATGAGCAGTTCTTC	CASSIRQASSYNEQFF
TRBV6-4	TRBJ2-4	NA	15	NA	TGTGCCAGCAGTGACGGAGGGGGCGGCAAAAACATTCAGTACTTC	CASSDGGGGKNIQYF
TRBV7-8	TRBJ1-5	NA	15	TRBD1	TGTGCCAGCAGCTTACGGGACAGGAGCAATCAGCCCCAGCATTTT	CASSLRDRSNQPQHF
TRBV7-2	TRBJ1-3	NA	15	TRBD1	TGTGCCAGCAGCTCGGACAGGGGCTCTGGAAACACCATATATTTT	CASSSDRGSGNTIYF
TRBV5-6	TRBJ1-1	NA	13	NA	TGTGCCAGCAGCTTGTTCGTCCGGACTGAAGCTTTCTTT	CASSLFVRTEAFF
TRBV5-5	TRBJ1-2	NA	14	NA	TGTGCCAGCAGCCTCTCTAGAGGCGACTATGGCTACACCTTC	CASSLSRGDYGYTF
TRBV20-1	TRBJ1-2	NA	11	NA	TGCAGTGCTAGAGCCGGCTATGGCTACACCTTC	CSARAGYGYTF
TRBV2	TRBJ1-1	few	15	TRBD1	TGTGCCAGCAGACAGGACAGGGGGCGCGCCACTGAAGCTTTCTTT	CASRQDRGRATEAFF
TRBV4-3	TRBJ1-1	NA	14	NA	TGCGCCAGCAGCCAAGAGTCAGCGGCGGGTGAAGCTTTCTTT	CASSQESAAGEAFF